What follows are 4 T cell receptor beta chains derived from one specimen sequenced in a study of PD-1 blockade in mismatch repair-deficient tumors. Assay used: immunoSEQ multiplex PCR; TCRdb lists only in-frame clones, some missing. The data hold more than 85,000 clones, with under 90% observed a single time. This sample comprised peripheral blood, obtained roughly eight months after starting pembrolizumab. The origin of the receptors is an adult with mismatch repair-deficient cancer.

The chain employs TRBV27 and TRBJ2-3, with 7 bases that match TRBD1. The CDR3 contains 14 residues. With 6 bases clipped from V and 2 bases from J, the junction kept 5 bases outside the gene matches. CDR1 and CDR2 from the germline V gene are MNHEY and SMNVEV (reference sequence). The DNA for the CDR3 is TGTGCCAGCAGGACAGGGAGCCCCACAGATACGCAGTATTTT. Its translation: CASRTGSPTDTQYF.

The rearrangement links TRBV11-1 to TRBJ2-5; tentatively, D is TRBD1 (6 bases). The germline V and J ends were trimmed by 3 bases and 4 bases, with 12 bases remaining between them. This CDR3 has 14 residues. The V gene's germline CDR1 is SGHAT and CDR2 FQDESV (reference sequence). CDR3 nucleotides: TGTGCCAGCAGCTTCACTCAGGGGTCAGAGACCCAGTACTTC. This gives the protein CASSFTQGSETQYF. The variable domain in full, completed from reference TRBV11-1 and TRBJ2-5, reads EAEVAQSPRYKITEKSQAVAFWCDPISGHATLYWYRQILGQGPELLVQFQDESVVDDSQLPKDRFSAERLKGVDSTLKIQPAELGDSAMYLCASSFTQGSETQYFGPGTRLLVL.

The chain employs TRBV19 and TRBJ2-7, with TRBD2 identical over 11 bases. The germline V gene encodes CDR1 LNHDA and CDR2 SQIVND (reference sequence). The V segment lost 4 bases and the J segment 0 bases; nucleotides outside the gene matches: 5. The CDR3 covers 16 residues. The CDR3 loop reads CASSTGTSGGSYEQYF. The CDR3 nucleotides are TGTGCCAGTAGTACCGGGACTAGCGGAGGCTCCTACGAGCAGTACTTC.

This clone came up once. The CDR3 sequence: CASSPYGTLPSGANVLTF. In nucleotides, the CDR3 is TGTGCCAGCAGCCCATACGGGACACTACCTTCTGGGGCCAACGTCCTGACTTTC. This chain links TRBV7-8 with TRBJ2-6, with D perhaps matching TRBD1 (6 bases). The CDR3 is made up of 18 amino acids. Germline loops: CDR1 SGHVS, CDR2 FQNEAQ. The ends were cut back, 5 bases at V and 1 base at J, with 18 bases in the middle.